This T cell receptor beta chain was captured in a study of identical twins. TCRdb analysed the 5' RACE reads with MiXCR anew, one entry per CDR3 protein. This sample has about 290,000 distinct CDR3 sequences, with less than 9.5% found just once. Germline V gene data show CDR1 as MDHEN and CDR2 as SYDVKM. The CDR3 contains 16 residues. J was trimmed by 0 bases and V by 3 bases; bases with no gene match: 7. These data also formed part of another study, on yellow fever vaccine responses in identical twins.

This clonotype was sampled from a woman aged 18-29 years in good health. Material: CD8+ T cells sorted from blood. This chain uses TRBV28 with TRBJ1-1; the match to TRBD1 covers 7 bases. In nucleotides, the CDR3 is TGTGCCAGCAGTTTTCCCAGGGGGGACATGAACACTGAAGCTTTCTTT. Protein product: CASSFPRGDMNTEAFF.